This T cell receptor beta chain was sequenced for a study of T cells in Graves' hyperthyroidism and ophthalmopathy. Across the whole study: It was at initial diagnosis, before any treatment, that peripheral blood was collected.

Trimming took off 5 bases at V and 5 bases at J, with 12 bases between the two ends. This CDR3 is 13 amino acids long. Germline CDR1 is LNHDA and CDR2 is SQIVND (reference sequence). The source material, RNA transcripts, was used to amplify TCR beta CDR3 regions. TCR CDR3 underwent first-round RT-PCR with the HTBI primer set. Each CDR3 protein gets one entry after TCRdb re-called the multiplex PCR reads with MiXCR. Among fewer than 300,000 distinct CDR3 sequences listed, 25% were seen once. This clonotype was seen repeatedly, ten times or more. The sequencing sample was made of blood. This receptor was taken from a man in his forties or fifties with Graves' hyperthyroidism that later progressed to Graves' ophthalmopathy. V is TRBV19 and J is TRBJ2-5, with TRBD2 as a possible D gene (5 bases). The CDR3 region has the DNA TGTGCCAGTAGTCTCCCCGGGGTTGAGACCCAGTACTTC. This encodes CASSLPGVETQYF. Filled out from reference TRBV19 and TRBJ2-5, the complete variable domain reads DGGITQSPKYLFRKEGQNVTLSCEQNLNHDAMYWYRQDPGQGLRLIYYSQIVNDFQKGDIAEGYSVSREKKESFPLTVTSAQKNPTAFYLCASSLPGVETQYFGPGTRLLVL.